The 5 T cell receptor beta chains below all came from one sample that was sequenced in a study of CD8 T cells in Susac syndrome. Random-hexamer reverse transcription was applied to roughly 0.5 to 1 ug RNA. TCRdb passed the immunoSEQ multiplex PCR reads through MiXCR, listing each CDR3 protein once. The repertoire includes tens of thousands of distinct CDR3 sequences, approximately 94% of them detected once, and 0.25% to 0.3% sits in the top ten. Sequencing used CD8+ T cells from PBMCs. These receptors were collected from a human donor in good health.

This rearrangement joins TRBV4-1 to TRBJ2-7, with TRBD2 matching over 8 bases. Per the germline V gene, CDR1 is MGHRA and CDR2 is YSYEKL. After removal of 8 bases from V and 5 bases from J, the junction contained 14 bases not matched to a gene. The CDR3 contains 15 residues. CDR3 region: CASANSLLRGDEQYF. CDR3 nucleotides: TGCGCCAGCGCCAACTCTCTTTTGCGGGGGGACGAGCAGTACTTC.

The rearrangement links TRBV12-3 or TRBV12-4 to TRBJ1-2; the D gene is possibly TRBD1 (6 bases). The germline V and J ends were trimmed by 3 bases and 0 bases, with 20 bases remaining between them. The CDR3 runs to 18 residues. The DNA for the CDR3 is TGTGCCAGCAGTTTTTGGGTTCCGGACAGCCCTTCTAACTATGGCTACACCTTC. Its translation: CASSFWVPDSPSNYGYTF.

The rearrangement joins TRBV27 to TRBJ2-5; TRBD1 aligns across 7 bases. CDR3 length: 17 residues. Germline CDR1 and CDR2: MNHEY and SMNVEV (reference sequence). V was pared by 6 bases and J by 1 base, with 14 bases of the junction left unmatched. As DNA, the CDR3 is TGTGCCAGCAGAGAACCCGGGGACAGAGCCTTCCAAGAGACCCAGTACTTC. As protein: CASREPGDRAFQETQYF.

This clonotype is a singleton in its sample. The V call is TRBV13, the J call TRBJ2-1; D is perhaps TRBD1 or TRBD2 (6 bases each). The ends were cut back, 3 bases at V and 4 bases at J, with 13 bases in the middle. CDR1 and CDR2 (germline): PRHDT, FYEKMQ (reference sequence). There are 15 residues in the CDR3. The DNA for the CDR3 is TGTGCCAGCAGCTTGAAGGGGGGAATTTACAATGAGCAGTTCTTC. This sequence encodes CASSLKGGIYNEQFF.

CDR3: CASSSTGSGSEAFF. The DNA for the CDR3 is TGTGCCAGCAGCTCGACAGGGAGTGGGAGTGAAGCTTTCTTT. The chain recombines TRBV7-9 with TRBJ1-1; 7 bases agree with TRBD1. Per germline, CDR1 SEHNR and CDR2 FQNEAQ (reference sequence). The CDR3 runs to 14 residues. Losses at the gene ends were 4 bases for V and 7 bases for J; bases not matched to a gene: 9.